Shown below are 6 T cell receptor beta chains from a single sample sequenced in a study of blood T cells in healthy people across ages. A second PCR of roughly 7 to 11 cycles used a sample-barcoded 5' primer and a J-beta primer mix. TCRdb reanalysed the 5' RACE reads using MiXCR and keeps one entry per CDR3 protein. Seen here are hundreds of thousands of distinct CDR3 sequences, over 40% observed once, and the top ten hold around an eighth. The sample taken for sequencing was blood. These receptors were obtained from a woman older than 75 in good health.

This chain links TRBV2 with TRBJ1-1; D is ambiguous. V was trimmed by 4 bases and J by 5 bases, leaving 14 bases between them. CDR3 size: 14 residues. Germline CDR1 reads SNHLY; CDR2 reads FYNNEI. The CDR3 is CASSVAGLETEAFF. The CDR3 nucleotides read TGTGCCAGCAGTGTCGCCGGTCTAGAGACTGAAGCTTTCTTT.

The rearrangement links TRBV29-1 to TRBJ2-7; 12 bases fit TRBD2. V lost 2 bases to trimming and J lost 5 bases; unmatched junction nucleotides: 10. Germline CDR1 SQVTM, CDR2 ANQGSEA. The CDR3 is 16 amino acids. The CDR3 is CSVEYPSGRGVDEQYF. The CDR3 DNA is TGCAGCGTTGAATACCCTAGCGGGAGGGGTGTTGACGAGCAGTACTTC.

The chain joins TRBV5-6 to TRBJ1-5, with a weak D call TRBD1 (5 bases). The V gene's germline CDR1 is SGHDT and CDR2 YYEEEE. V was cut by 6 bases and J by 0 bases, with 13 bases left in between. CDR3 length equals 15 residues. The CDR3 nucleotides are TGTGCCAGCACCATAAGGGGATATAGCAATCAGCCCCAGCATTTT. As protein: CASTIRGYSNQPQHF.

The gene calls are TRBV3-1 and TRBJ2-5; 14 bases match TRBD2. The DNA end is more similar to TRBJ2-7, so the J call may be wrong. Germline V gene sequence: CDR1 LGHDT, CDR2 YNNKEL (reference sequence). The CDR3 covers 17 residues. CDR3 DNA: TGTGCCAGCAGCCAACCGGGACTAGCGGGGGTCGCCTACGAGCAGTACTTC. It translates to CASSQPGLAGVAYEQYF.

This clonotype was seen more than once but under ten times. The J gene is TRBJ1-5, the V gene TRBV20-1; TRBD1 matches 7 bases. J gave up 4 bases and V 5 bases, and 2 bases lay outside the gene matches. In germline, CDR1 is DFQATT, CDR2 SNEGSKA (reference sequence). The CDR3 length is 12 residues. As DNA, the CDR3 is TGCAGTGCTTACAGGGGAAATCAGCCCCAGCATTTT. As protein: CSAYRGNQPQHF.

The rearrangement uses TRBV29-1 and TRBJ1-2; D unresolved. In germline, CDR1 is SQVTM, CDR2 ANQGSEA. Trimming cost V 7 bases and J 6 bases, with 21 bases left between them. The CDR3 is made up of 14 amino acids. CDR3 DNA sequence: TGCAGCGCCCACTTCCCCGGGGTGTTTGATGGCTACACCTTC. It specifies CSAHFPGVFDGYTF.